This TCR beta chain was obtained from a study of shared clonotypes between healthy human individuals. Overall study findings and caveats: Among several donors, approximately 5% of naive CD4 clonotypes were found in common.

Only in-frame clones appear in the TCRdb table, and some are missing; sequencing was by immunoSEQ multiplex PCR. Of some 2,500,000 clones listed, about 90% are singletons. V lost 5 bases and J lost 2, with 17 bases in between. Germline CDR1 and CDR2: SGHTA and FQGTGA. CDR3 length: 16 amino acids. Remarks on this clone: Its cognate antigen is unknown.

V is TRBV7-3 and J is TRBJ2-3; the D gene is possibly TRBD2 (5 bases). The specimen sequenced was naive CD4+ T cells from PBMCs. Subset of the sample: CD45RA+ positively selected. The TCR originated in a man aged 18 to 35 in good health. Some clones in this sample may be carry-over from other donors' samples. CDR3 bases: TGTGCCAGCAGCACCCGTCGGGCGGGCGACACAGATACGCAGTATTTT. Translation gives CASSTRRAGDTDTQYF.